This TCR beta chain was obtained from a study of T cell clones after liver transplantation. This table comes from immunoSEQ multiplex PCR, and its TCRdb copy is limited to in-frame clones, with some not included. Of roughly 74,000 clones listed, 75% to 85% are singletons. This CDR3 is built from 15 residues. Looked up from germline, CDR1 is LNHDA and CDR2 is SQIVND (reference sequence). V gave up 3 bases and J gave up 8 bases; unmatched junction bases: 6. Points from the study as a whole: Post-transplant, graft-donor-reactive CD4 TCRbeta sequences in blood dropped significantly in most of the 8 subjects.

With regard to this clone: The antigen remains undetermined.

The V and J genes are TRBV19 and TRBJ2-1; 11 bases agree with TRBD2. This receptor was identified in a human donor who received a liver transplant. Sequences were derived from CD4+ T cells from blood, sampled before liver transplant. The CDR3 DNA sequence: TGTGCCAGTAGTATTCCACTAGCGGGAGCGGATGAGCAGTTCTTC. Translated: CASSIPLAGADEQFF.